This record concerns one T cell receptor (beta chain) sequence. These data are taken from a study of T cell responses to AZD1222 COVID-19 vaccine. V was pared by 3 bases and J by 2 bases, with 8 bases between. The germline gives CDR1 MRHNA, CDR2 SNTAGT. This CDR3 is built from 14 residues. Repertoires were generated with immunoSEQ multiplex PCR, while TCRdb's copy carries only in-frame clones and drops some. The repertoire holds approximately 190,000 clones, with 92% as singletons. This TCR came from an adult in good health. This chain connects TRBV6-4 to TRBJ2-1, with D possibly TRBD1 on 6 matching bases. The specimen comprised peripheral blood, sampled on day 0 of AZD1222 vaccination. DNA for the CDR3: TGTGCCAGCAGTGAAGGGGGAACCTACAATGAGCAGTTCTTC. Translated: CASSEGGTYNEQFF.